This T cell receptor beta chain was sequenced for a study of shared clonotypes between healthy human individuals. Overall study results and limits: Larger estimated richness was generally recorded for naive subsets relative to memory subsets.

Clones were sequenced by immunoSEQ multiplex PCR, and TCRdb holds only the in-frame ones, with some missing. The sample records under 1,100,000 clones, about 75% being singletons. On this clone: Its specificity is unknown.

The CDR3 loop spans 16 amino acids. V dropped 4 bases and J dropped 1 base, with 17 bases sitting between them. CDR1 and CDR2 (germline): SGHDT, YYEEEE. Both subsets, CD45RA+ naive and CD45RA-negative memory, were split from the CD4+ cells. V and J are TRBV5-6 and TRBJ2-5; tentative D call: TRBD2 (6 bases). The sample consisted of memory CD4+ T cells sorted from blood. Subset here: CD45RA-negative fraction. This TCR derives from a man aged 18 to 30 in good health. CDR3 sequence (DNA): TGTGCCAGCAGCCGGGTCGGGGGTCGGGGCCAAGAGACCCAGTACTTC. It codes for CASSRVGGRGQETQYF.